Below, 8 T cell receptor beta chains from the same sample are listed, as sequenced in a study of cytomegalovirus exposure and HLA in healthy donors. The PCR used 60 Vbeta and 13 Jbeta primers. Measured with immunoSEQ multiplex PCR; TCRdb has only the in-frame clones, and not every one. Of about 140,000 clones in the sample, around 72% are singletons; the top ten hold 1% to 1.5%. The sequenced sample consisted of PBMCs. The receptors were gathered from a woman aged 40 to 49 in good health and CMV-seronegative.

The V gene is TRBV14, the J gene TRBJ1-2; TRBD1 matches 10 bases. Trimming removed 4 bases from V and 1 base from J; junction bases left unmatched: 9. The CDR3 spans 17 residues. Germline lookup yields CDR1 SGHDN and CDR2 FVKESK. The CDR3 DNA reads TGTGCCAGCAGCCCCTCCGTGGGACAGGGGCATAACTATGGCTACACCTTC. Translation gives CASSPSVGQGHNYGYTF.

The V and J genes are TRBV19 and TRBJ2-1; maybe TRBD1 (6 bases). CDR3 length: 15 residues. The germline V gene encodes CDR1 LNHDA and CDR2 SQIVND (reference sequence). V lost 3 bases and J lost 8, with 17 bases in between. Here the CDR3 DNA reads TGTGCCAGTAGTATGCAGGGGCACTCGTTGGATGAGCAGTTCTTC. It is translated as CASSMQGHSLDEQFF. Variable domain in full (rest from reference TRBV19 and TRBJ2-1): DGGITQSPKYLFRKEGQNVTLSCEQNLNHDAMYWYRQDPGQGLRLIYYSQIVNDFQKGDIAEGYSVSREKKESFPLTVTSAQKNPTAFYLCASSMQGHSLDEQFFGPGTRLTVL.

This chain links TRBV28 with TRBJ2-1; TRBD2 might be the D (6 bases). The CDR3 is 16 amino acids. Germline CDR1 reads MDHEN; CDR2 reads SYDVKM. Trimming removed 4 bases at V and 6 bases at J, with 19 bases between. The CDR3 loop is CASSSLTGLNTNEQFF. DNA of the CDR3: TGTGCCAGCAGTTCTTTGACGGGACTGAATACCAATGAGCAGTTCTTC. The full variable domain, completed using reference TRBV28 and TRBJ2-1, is DVKVTQSSRYLVKRTGEKVFLECVQDMDHENMFWYRQDPGLGLRLIYFSYDVKMKEKGDIPEGYSVSREKKERFSLILESASTNQTSMYLCASSSLTGLNTNEQFFGPGTRLTVL.

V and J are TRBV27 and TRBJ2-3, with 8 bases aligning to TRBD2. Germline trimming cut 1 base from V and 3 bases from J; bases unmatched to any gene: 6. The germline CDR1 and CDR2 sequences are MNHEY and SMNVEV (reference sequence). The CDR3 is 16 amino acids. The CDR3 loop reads CASSLFGGEVTDTQYF. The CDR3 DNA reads TGTGCCAGCAGTTTATTCGGGGGGGAGGTAACAGATACGCAGTATTTT.

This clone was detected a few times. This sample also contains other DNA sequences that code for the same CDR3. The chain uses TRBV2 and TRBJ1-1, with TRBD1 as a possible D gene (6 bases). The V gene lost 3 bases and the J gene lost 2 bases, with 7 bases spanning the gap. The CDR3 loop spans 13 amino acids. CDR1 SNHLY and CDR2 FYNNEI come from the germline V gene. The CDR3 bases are TGTGCCAGCAGTGACAGGGGCAACACTGAAGCTTTCTTT. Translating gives CASSDRGNTEAFF.

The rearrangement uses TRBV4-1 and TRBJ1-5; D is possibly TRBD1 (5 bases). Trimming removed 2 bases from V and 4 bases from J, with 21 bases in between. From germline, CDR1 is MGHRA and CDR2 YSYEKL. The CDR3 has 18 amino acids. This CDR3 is CASSQTGGTTWQNQPQHF. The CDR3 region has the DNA TGCGCCAGCAGCCAAACGGGGGGGACGACGTGGCAGAATCAGCCCCAGCATTTT.

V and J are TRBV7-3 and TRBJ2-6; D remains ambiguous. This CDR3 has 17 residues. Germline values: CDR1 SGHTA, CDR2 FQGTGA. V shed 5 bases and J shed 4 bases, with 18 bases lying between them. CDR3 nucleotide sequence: TGTGCCAGCAGCCCAGACCGGGTGGTGGCGGGGGCCAACGTCCTGACTTTC. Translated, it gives CASSPDRVVAGANVLTF. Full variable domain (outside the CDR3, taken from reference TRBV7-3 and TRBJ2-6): GAGVSQTPSNKVTEKGKYVELRCDPISGHTALYWYRQSLGQGPEFLIYFQGTGAADDSGLPNDRFFAVRPEGSVSTLKIQRTERGDSAVYLCASSPDRVVAGANVLTFGAGSRLTVL.

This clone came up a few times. CDR3 in amino acids: CASSYVTGDGYTF. The DNA for the CDR3 is TGTGCCAGCAGTTACGTGACAGGGGATGGCTACACCTTC. V gene TRBV6-6 combines with J gene TRBJ1-2; TRBD1 aligns across 8 bases. J was trimmed by 6 bases and V by 2 bases; bases with no gene match: 2. This CDR3 has 13 residues. In germline, CDR1 is MNHNY, CDR2 SVGAGI (reference sequence).